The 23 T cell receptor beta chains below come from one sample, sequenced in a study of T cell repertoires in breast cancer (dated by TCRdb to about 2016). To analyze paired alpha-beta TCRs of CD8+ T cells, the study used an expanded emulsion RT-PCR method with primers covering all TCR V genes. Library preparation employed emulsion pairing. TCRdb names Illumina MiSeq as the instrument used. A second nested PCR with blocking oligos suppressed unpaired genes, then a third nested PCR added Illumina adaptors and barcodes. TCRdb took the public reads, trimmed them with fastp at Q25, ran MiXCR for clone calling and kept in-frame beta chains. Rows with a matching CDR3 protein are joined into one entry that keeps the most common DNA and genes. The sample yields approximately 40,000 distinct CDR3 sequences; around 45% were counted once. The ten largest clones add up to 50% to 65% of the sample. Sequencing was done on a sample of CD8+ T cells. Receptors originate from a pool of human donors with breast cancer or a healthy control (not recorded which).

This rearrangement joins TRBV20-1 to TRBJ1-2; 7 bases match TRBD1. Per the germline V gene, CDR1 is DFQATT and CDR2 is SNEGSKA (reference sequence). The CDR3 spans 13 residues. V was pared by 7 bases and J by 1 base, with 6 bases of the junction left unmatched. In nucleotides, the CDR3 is TGCAGTGTCCCCGGGACAGTTAACTATGGCTACACCTTC. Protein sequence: CSVPGTVNYGYTF.

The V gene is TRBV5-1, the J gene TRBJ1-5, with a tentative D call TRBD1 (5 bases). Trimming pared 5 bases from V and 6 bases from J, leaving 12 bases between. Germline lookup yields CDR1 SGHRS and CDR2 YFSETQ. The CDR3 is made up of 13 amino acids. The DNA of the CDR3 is TGCGCCAGCAGTAAAGGGGAGGGTCAGCCCCAGCATTTT. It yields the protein CASSKGEGQPQHF.

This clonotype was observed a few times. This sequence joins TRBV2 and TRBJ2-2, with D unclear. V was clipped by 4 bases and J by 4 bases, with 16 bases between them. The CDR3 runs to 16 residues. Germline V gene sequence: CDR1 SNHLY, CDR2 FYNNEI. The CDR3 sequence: CASSVGLMASTGELFF. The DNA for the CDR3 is TGTGCCAGCAGTGTAGGGCTCATGGCTAGCACCGGGGAGCTGTTTTTT.

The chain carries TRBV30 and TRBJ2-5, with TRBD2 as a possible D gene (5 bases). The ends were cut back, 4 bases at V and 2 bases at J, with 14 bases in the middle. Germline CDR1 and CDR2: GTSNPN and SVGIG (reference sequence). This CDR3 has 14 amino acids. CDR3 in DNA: TGTGCCTGGAATGGACTGAATATTCAAGAGACCCAGTACTTC. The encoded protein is CAWNGLNIQETQYF.

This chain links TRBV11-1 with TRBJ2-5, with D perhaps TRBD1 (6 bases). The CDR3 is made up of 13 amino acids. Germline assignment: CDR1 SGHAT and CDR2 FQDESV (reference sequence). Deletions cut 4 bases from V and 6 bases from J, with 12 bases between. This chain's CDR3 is CASSSNRVKTQYF. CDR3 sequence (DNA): TGTGCCAGCAGCTCTAACAGGGTAAAGACCCAGTACTTC. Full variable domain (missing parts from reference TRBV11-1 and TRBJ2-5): EAEVAQSPRYKITEKSQAVAFWCDPISGHATLYWYRQILGQGPELLVQFQDESVVDDSQLPKDRFSAERLKGVDSTLKIQPAELGDSAMYLCASSSNRVKTQYFGPGTRLLVL.

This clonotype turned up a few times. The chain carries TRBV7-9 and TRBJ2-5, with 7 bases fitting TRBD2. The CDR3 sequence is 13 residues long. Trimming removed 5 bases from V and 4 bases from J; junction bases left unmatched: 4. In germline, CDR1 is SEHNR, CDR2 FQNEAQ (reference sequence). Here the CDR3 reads CASSRTSSETQYF. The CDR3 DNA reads TGTGCCAGCAGCCGGACTAGTTCAGAGACCCAGTACTTC.

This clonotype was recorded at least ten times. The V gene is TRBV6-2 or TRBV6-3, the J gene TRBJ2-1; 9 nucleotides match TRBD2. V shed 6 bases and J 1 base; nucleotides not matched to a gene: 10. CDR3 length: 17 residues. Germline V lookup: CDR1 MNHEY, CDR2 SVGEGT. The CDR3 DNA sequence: TGTGCCAGCAGACTCCTGATAGCGGGAGTTTCCTACAATGAGCAGTTCTTC. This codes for CASRLLIAGVSYNEQFF.

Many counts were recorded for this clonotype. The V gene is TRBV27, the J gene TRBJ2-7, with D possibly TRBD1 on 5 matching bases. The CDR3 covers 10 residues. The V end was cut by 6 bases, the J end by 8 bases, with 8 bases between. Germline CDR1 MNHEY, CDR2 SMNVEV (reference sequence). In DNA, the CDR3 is TGTGCCAGCAGAGGGGCTAAGCAGTACTTC. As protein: CASRGAKQYF.

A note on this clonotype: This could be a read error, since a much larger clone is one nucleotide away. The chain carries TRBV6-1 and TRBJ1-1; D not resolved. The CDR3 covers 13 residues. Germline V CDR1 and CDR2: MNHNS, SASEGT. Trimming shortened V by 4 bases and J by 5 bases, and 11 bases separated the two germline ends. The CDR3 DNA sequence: TGTGCCAGCAGTGCAAAGATTGAGACTGAAGCTTTCTTT. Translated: CASSAKIETEAFF.

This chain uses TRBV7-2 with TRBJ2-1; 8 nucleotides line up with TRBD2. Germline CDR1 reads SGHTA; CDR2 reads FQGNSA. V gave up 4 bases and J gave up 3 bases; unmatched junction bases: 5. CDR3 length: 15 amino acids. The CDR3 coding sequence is TGTGCCAGCAGCTCCGGGACTAGGGACTACAATGAGCAGTTCTTC. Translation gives CASSSGTRDYNEQFF.

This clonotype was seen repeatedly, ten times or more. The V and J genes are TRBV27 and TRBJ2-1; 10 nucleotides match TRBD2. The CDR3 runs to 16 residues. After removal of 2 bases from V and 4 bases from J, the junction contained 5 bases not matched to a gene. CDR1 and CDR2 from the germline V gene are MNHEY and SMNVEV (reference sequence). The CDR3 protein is CASSLRLAGDYNEQFF. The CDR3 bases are TGTGCCAGCAGTTTAAGGCTAGCGGGAGATTACAATGAGCAGTTCTTC.

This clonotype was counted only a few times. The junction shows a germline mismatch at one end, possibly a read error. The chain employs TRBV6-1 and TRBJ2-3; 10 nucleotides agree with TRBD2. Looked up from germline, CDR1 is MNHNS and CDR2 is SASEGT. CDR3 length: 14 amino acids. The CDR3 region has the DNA TGTGCCGGCAGCATAGCGGGGGGAACAGATACGCAGTATTTT. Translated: CAGSIAGGTDTQYF.

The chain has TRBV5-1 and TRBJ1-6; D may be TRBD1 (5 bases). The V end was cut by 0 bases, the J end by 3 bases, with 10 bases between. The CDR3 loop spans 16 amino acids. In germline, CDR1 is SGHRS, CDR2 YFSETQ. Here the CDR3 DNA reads TGCGCCAGCAGCTTGGAACAGGCGCTCTATAATTCACCCCTCCACTTT. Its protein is CASSLEQALYNSPLHF.

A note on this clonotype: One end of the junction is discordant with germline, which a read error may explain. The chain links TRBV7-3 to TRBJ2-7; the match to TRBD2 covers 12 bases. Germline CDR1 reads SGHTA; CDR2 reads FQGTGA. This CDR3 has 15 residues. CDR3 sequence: CASSRLAGGVSERYF. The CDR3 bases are TGTGCCAGCAGCCGTCTAGCGGGAGGGGTCAGCGAGCGGTACTTC. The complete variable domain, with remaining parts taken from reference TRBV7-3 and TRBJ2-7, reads GAGVSQTPSNKVTEKGKYVELRCDPISGHTALYWYRQSLGQGPEFLIYFQGTGAADDSGLPNDRFFAVRPEGSVSTLKIQRTERGDSAVYLCASSRLAGGVSERYFGPGTRLTVT.

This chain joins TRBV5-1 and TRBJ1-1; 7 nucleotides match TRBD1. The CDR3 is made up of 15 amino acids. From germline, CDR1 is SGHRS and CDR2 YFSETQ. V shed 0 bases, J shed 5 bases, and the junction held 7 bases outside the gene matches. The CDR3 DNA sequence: TGCGCCAGCAGCTTGGACGGACAGGTTGGGACTGAAGCTTTCTTT. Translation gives CASSLDGQVGTEAFF.

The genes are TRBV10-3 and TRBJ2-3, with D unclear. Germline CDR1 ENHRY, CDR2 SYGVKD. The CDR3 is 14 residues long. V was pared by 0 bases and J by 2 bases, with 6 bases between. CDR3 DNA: TGTGCCATCAGTGAGTCGCCGGCCACAGATACGCAGTATTTT. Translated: CAISESPATDTQYF.

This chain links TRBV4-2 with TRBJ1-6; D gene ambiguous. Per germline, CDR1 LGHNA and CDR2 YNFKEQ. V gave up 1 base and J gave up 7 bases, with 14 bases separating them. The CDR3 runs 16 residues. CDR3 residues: CASSQGVVTTNSPLHF. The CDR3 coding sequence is TGTGCCAGCAGCCAAGGTGTAGTGACAACAAATTCACCCCTCCACTTT.

CDR3 protein: CASSLRRATGQETQYF. DNA for the CDR3: TGTGCCAGCAGCTTGCGGCGAGCAACGGGTCAAGAGACCCAGTACTTC. The chain joins TRBV5-6 to TRBJ2-5; D is uncertain. CDR3 length equals 16 residues. V was clipped by 1 base and J by 2 bases, with 15 bases between them. Germline CDR1 reads SGHDT; CDR2 reads YYEEEE.

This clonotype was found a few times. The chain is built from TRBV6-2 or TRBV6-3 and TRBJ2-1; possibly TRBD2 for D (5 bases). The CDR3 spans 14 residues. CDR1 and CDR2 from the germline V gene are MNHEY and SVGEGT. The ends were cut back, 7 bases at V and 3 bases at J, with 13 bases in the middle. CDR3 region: CASMGRGFYNEQFF. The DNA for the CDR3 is TGTGCCAGCATGGGCCGGGGTTTCTACAATGAGCAGTTCTTC.

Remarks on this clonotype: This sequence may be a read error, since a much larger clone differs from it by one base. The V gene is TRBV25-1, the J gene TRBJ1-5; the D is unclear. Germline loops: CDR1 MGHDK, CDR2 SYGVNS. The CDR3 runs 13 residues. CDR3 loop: CASSDVGNQLQHF. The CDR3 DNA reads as TGTGCCAGCAGTGACGTCGGCAATCAGCTCCAGCATTTT.

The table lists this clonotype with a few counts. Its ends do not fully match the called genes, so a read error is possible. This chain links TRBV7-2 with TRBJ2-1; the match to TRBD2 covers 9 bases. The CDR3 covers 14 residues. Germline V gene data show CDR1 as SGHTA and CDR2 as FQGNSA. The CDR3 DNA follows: TGTGCCAGCAGCTCGGTCGCCGGGCCTAGCGGGGCCCCCTTC. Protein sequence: CASSSVAGPSGAPF.

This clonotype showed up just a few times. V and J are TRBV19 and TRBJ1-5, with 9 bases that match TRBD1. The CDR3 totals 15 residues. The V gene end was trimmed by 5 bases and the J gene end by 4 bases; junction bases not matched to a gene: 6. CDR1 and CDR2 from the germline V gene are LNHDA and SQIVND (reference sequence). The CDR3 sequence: CASSVTGTGNQPQHF. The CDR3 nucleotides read TGTGCCAGTAGTGTGACCGGGACAGGGAATCAGCCCCAGCATTTT.

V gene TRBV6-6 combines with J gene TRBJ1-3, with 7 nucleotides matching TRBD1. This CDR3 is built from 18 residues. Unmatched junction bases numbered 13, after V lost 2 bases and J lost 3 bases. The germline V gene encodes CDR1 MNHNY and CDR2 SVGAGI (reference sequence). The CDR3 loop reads CASSYVSGGEGHGNTIYF. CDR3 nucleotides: TGTGCCAGCAGTTACGTGTCAGGGGGAGAAGGACATGGAAACACCATATATTTT.